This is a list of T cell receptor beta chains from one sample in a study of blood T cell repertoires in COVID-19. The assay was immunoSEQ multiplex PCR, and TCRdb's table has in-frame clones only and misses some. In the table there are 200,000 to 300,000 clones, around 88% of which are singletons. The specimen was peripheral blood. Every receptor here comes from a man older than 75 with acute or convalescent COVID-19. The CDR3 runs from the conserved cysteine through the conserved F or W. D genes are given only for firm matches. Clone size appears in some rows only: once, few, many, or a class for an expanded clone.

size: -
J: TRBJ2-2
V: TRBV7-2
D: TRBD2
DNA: TGTGCCAGCAGCGTTAGCGGGGGGATGGGCGGGGAGCTGTTTTTT
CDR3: CASSVSGGMGGELFF

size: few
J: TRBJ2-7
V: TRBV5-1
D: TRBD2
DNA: TGCGCCAGCAGCTTGGCGGTAGCGGGGGGGACCGAGCAGTACTTC
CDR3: CASSLAVAGGTEQYF

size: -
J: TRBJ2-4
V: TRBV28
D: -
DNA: TGTGCCAGCAGTTCCCCCCGTGACTTCAGGGCTTGGGCCAAAAACATTCAGTACTTC
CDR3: CASSSPRDFRAWAKNIQYF

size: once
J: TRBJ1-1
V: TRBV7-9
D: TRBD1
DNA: TGTGCCAGCAGCCCTCAATTGGGACAGAGAAGTCAATGGGCTTTCTTT
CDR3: CASSPQLGQRSQWAFF

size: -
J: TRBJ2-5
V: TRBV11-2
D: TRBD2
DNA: TGTGCCAGCAGCCCCTTTGGACTAGCGGTACAAGAGACCCAGTACTTC
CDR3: CASSPFGLAVQETQYF

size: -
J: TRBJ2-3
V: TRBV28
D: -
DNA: TGTGCCAGCAGTTCCAGGGCAGATACGCAGTATTTT
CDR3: CASSSRADTQYF

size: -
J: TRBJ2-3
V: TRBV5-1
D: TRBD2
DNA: TGCGCCAGCAGCCCCTCCACTAGCGGTTCTAGCACAGATACGCAGTATTTT
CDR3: CASSPSTSGSSTDTQYF

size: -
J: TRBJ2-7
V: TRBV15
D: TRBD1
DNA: TGTGCCACCAGCAGAGACCCGGGACAGGGATGGTCCTACGAGCAGTACTTC
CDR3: CATSRDPGQGWSYEQYF

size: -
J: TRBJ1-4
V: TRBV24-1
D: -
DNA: TGTGCCACCAGTGAATGCCGTACAGGGCCCAATGAAAAACTGTTTTTT
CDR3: CATSECRTGPNEKLFF

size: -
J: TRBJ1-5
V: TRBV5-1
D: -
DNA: TGCGCCAGCAGGGCCACAGAGGGCCAGAATCAGCCCCAGCATTTT
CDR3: CASRATEGQNQPQHF

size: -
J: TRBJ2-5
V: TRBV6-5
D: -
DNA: TGTGCCACCCAACTACGGACAGCCCAAGAGACCCAGTACTTC
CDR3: CATQLRTAQETQYF

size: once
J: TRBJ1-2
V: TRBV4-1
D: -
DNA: TGCGCCAGCAGCCCCATGACCGGACAGCTCTATGGCTACACCTTC
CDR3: CASSPMTGQLYGYTF

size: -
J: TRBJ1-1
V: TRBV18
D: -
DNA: TGTGCCAGCTCACCAGGGGGCCCAACTGAAGCTTTCTTT
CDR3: CASSPGGPTEAFF

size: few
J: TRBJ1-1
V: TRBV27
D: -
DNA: TGTGCCAGCAGTTTCCTCCACAGGGACACTGAAGCTTTCTTT
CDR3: CASSFLHRDTEAFF

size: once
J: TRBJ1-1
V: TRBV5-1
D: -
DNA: TGCGCCAGCAGCTTGGAATCGGCGGCGAACACTGAAGCTTTCTTT
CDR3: CASSLESAANTEAFF

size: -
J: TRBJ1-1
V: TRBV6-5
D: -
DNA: TGTGCCAGCACGCCTGAGACGGGGGGAGCTTTCTTT
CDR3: CASTPETGGAFF

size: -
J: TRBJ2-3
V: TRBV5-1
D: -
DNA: TGCGCCAGCAGCACAAGGACACCATCGGAGCAGTATTTT
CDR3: CASSTRTPSEQYF

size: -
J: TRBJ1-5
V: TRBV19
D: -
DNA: TGTGCCAGTACCCCATTCCCGGACAGCTTCAATCAGCCCCAGCATTTT
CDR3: CASTPFPDSFNQPQHF

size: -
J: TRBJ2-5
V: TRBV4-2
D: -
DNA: TGTGCCAGCAGCCAAGTCGGGGTAGGGGAGACCCAGTACTTC
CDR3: CASSQVGVGETQYF

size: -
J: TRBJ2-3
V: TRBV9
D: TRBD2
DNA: TGTGCCAGCAGCGGAACCGGGAGGGTGTCAGATACGCAGTATTTT
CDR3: CASSGTGRVSDTQYF

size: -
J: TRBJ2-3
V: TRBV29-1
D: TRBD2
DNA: TGCAGCGTGACTAGCGGGGGACTCACAGATACGCAGTATTTT
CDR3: CSVTSGGLTDTQYF

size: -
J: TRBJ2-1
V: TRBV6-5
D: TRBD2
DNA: TGTGCCAGCAGTCGCGGGCGGGGGGCCTTCAATGAGCAGTTCTTC
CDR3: CASSRGRGAFNEQFF

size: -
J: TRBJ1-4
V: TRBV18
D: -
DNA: TGTGCCAGCTCATCTAACCAGGGGCAAAAACTGTTTTTT
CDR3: CASSSNQGQKLFF

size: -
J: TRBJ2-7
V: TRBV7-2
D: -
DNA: TGTGCCAGCAGCCAATCTTCAGGGTCAGGGGAGCAGTACTTC
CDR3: CASSQSSGSGEQYF

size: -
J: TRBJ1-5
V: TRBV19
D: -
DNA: TGTGCCAGCTTGTACACAGCCTATAGCAATCAGCCCCAGCATTTT
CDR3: CASLYTAYSNQPQHF

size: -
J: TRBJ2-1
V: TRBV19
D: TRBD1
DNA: TGTGCCAGTAGTTTTCGACAGGGCCTTTACAATGAGCAGTTCTTC
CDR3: CASSFRQGLYNEQFF

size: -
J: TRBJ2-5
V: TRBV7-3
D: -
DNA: TGTGCCAGCAGCTTAGGAGCGTTGTCAGCGGTGGAGACCCAGTACTTC
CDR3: CASSLGALSAVETQYF

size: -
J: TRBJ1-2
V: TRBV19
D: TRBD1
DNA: TGTGCCAGTAGTATCATCGGGACAGGAGTCTTTAACTATGGCTACACCTTC
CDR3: CASSIIGTGVFNYGYTF

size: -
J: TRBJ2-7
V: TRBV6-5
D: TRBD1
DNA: TGTGCCAGCAGCCTACAGGGGTCCTACGAGCAGTACTTC
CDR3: CASSLQGSYEQYF

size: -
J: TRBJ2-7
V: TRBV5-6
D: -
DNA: TGTGCCAGCAGTTCAGGTCTCAGCGGCTACGAGCAGTACTTC
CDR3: CASSSGLSGYEQYF

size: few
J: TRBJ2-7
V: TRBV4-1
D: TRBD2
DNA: TGCGCCAGCAGCCAAGAGGGAGGGGCAGGGACCTACGAGCAGTACTTC
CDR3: CASSQEGGAGTYEQYF

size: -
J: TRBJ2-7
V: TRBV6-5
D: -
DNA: TGTGCCAGCAGTTATTACCTTTTCGGCTCCTACGAGCAGTACTTC
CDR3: CASSYYLFGSYEQYF

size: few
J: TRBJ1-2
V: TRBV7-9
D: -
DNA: TGTGCCAGCAGTTCCGGCGGTTCCGGTGAAGGCTACACCTTC
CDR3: CASSSGGSGEGYTF

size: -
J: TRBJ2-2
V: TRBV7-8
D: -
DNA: TGTGCCAGCAGCCCCCCCGGAGACGGGGAGCTGTTTTTT
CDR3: CASSPPGDGELFF

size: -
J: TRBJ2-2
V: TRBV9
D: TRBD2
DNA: TGTGCCAGCAGCGCCGGACTAGCGGGCACCGGGGAGCTGTTTTTT
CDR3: CASSAGLAGTGELFF

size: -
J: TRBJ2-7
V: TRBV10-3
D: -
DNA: TGTGCCATCAGTGGGGAGGGGGCCTACGAGCAGTACTTC
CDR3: CAISGEGAYEQYF

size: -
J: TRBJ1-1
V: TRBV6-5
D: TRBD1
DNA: TGTGCCAGCAGTAGACAGGGGGGGACTGAAGCTTTCTTT
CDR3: CASSRQGGTEAFF

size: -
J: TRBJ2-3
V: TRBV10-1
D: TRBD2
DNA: TGCGCCAGCAGTCCGGGACTAGTGAGCACAGATACGCAGTATTTT
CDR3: CASSPGLVSTDTQYF

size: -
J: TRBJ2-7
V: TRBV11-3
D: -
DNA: TGTGCCAGCAGCTCCTCCGGGGACGAGCAGTACTTC
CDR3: CASSSSGDEQYF

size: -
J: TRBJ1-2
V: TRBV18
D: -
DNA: TGTGCCAGCTCACCACGCCCCCGAACGGAGAACTATGGCTACACCTTC
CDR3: CASSPRPRTENYGYTF

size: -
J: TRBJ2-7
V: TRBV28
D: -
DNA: TGTGCCAGCAGTCGCTACCAGGGGATTCGCTACGAGCAGTACTTC
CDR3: CASSRYQGIRYEQYF

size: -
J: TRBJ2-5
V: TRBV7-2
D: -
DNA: TGTGCCAGCAGCCCCCGTGGGCGTCGACAAGAGACCCAGTACTTC
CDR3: CASSPRGRRQETQYF

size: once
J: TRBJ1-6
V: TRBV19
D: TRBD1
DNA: TGTGCCAGTAGTACTTACAGGGGTGTTTCACCCCTCCACTTT
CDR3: CASSTYRGVSPLHF

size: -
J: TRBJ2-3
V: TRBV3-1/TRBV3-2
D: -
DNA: TGTGCCAGCAGCCCCAGACTAGTTGTAGATACGCAGTATTTT
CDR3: CASSPRLVVDTQYF

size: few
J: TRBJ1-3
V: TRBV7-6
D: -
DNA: TGTGCCAGCAGCTTAACCCAACAGGGATTCTCTGGAAACACCATATATTTT
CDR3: CASSLTQQGFSGNTIYF

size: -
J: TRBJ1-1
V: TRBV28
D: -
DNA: TGTGCCAGCACCCAATCCCCGACGAGGGAAGCTTTCTTT
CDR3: CASTQSPTREAFF

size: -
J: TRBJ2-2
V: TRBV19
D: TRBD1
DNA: TGTGCCAGTAGTAAGGGTGGTAGGGGGACAGCCGGGGCCGGGGAGCTGTTTTTT
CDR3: CASSKGGRGTAGAGELFF

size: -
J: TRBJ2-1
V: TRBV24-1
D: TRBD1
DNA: TGTGCCACCAGTGAGACAGGGACAGGGAAGTTCTTC
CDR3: CATSETGTGKFF

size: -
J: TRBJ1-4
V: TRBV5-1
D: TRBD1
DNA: TGCGCCAGCAGCTCAACAGGGGCTTCTAATGAAAAACTGTTTTTT
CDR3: CASSSTGASNEKLFF

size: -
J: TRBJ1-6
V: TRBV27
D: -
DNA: TGTGCCAGCAGGGAGACAGTTCGTTCACCCCTCCACTTT
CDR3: CASRETVRSPLHF

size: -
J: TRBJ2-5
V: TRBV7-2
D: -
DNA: TGTGCCAGCAAAGGAGGGGGCGCCGGTTTGGAGACCCAGTACTTC
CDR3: CASKGGGAGLETQYF

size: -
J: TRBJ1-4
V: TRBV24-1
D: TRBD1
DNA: TGTGCCACCAGTCCCGGGGACAGAACTAATGAAAAACTGTTTTTT
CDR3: CATSPGDRTNEKLFF

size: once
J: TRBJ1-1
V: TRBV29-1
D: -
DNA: TGCAGCGCCTCTCTCGTTGGCCTCACTGAAGCTTTCTTT
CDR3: CSASLVGLTEAFF

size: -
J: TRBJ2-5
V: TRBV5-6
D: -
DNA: TGTGCCAGCAGCTTGGGTGGCAGGACCCAGTACTTC
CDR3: CASSLGGRTQYF

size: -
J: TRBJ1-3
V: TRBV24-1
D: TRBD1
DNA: TGTGCCACCAGTGATGGGACAGGGTCTGGAAACACCATATATTTT
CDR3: CATSDGTGSGNTIYF